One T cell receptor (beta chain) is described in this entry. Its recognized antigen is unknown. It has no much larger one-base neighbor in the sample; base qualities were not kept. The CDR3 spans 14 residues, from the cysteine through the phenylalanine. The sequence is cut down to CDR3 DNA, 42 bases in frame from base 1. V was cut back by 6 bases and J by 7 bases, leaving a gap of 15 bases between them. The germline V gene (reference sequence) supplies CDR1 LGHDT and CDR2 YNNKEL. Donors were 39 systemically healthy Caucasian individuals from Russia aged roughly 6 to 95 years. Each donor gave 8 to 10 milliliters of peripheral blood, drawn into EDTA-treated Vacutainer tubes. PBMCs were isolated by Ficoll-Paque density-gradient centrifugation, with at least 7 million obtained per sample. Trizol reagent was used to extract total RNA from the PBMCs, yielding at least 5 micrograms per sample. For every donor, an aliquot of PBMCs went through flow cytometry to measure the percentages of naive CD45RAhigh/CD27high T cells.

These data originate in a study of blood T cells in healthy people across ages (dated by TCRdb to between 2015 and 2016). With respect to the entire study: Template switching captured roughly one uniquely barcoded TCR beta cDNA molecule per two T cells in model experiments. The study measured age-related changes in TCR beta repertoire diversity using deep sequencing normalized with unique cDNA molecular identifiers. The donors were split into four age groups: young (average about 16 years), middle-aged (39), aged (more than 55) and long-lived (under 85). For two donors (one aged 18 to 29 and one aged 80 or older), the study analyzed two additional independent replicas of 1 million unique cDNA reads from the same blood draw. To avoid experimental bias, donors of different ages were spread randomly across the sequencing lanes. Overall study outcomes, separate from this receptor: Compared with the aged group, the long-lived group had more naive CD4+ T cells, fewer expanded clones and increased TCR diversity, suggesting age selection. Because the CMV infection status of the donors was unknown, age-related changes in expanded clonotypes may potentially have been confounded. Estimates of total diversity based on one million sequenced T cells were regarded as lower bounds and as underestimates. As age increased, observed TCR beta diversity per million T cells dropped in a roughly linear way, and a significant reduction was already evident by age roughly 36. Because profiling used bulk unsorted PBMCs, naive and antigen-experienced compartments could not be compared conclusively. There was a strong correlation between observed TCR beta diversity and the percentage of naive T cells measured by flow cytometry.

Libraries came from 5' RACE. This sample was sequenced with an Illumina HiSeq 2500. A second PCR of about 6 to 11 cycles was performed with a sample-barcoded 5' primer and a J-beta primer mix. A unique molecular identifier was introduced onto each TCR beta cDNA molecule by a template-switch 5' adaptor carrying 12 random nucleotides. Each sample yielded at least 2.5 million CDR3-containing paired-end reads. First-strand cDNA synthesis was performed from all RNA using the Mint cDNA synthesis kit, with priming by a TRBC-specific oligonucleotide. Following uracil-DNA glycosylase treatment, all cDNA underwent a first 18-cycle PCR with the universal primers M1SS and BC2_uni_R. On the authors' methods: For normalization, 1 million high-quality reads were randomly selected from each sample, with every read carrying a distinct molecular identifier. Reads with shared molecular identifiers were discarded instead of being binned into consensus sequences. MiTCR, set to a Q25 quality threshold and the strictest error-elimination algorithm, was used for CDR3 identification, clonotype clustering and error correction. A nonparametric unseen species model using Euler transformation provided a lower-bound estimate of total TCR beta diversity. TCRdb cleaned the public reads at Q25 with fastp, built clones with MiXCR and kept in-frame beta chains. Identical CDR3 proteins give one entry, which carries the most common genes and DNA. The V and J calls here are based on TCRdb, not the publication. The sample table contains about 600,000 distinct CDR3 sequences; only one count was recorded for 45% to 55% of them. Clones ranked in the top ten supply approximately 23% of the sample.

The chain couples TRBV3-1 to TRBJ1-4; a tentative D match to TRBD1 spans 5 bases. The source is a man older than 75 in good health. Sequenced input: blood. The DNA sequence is TGTGCCAGCAGTCCGGGACGGCCCTTTGAAAAACTGTTTTTT. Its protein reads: CASSPGRPFEKLFF.